This T cell receptor (beta chain) appears in the sequencing data of a study of blood T cell repertoires in COVID-19. Repertoires were generated with immunoSEQ multiplex PCR, while TCRdb's copy carries only in-frame clones and drops some. This sample carries 200,000 to 250,000 clones, less than 85% of them seen once, and the ten largest clones take over 6%. J lost 0 bases, V lost 1 base, and 6 bases had no gene match. Looked up from germline, CDR1 is KGHSH and CDR2 is LQKENI. The CDR3 runs to 16 residues. V gene TRBV18 combines with J gene TRBJ2-7; 7 bases agree with TRBD2. The sequencing sample was made of peripheral blood. The TCR comes from a woman of 80 years or more with COVID-19, enrolled during active disease. CDR3: CASSPQGGTTSYEQYF. DNA for the CDR3: TGTGCCAGCTCACCACAGGGAGGGACTACCTCCTACGAGCAGTACTTC.